The 8 T cell receptor beta chains in this list originate from one sample, sequenced in a study of blood T cell repertoires in COVID-19. Sequencing used immunoSEQ multiplex PCR; TCRdb keeps in-frame clones, though not all of them. The sample comprises fewer than 200,000 clones, approximately 82% of which are singletons, and 4.4% rests with the top ten. The sample was PBMCs or T cells enriched from blood (not recorded which). These receptors were collected from a woman aged 50 to 60 who had recovered from COVID-19.

V usage is TRBV20-1 and J usage is TRBJ1-2, with 8 bases fitting TRBD1. In germline, CDR1 is DFQATT, CDR2 SNEGSKA (reference sequence). There are 14 residues in the CDR3. The V segment lost 3 bases and the J segment 3 bases; nucleotides outside the gene matches: 6. CDR3 DNA sequence: TGCAGTGCTAGTAGTACAGGGGGGGACTATGGCTACACCTTC. Protein product: CSASSTGGDYGYTF.

The chain has TRBV7-2 and TRBJ1-4, with D uncertain. Trimming cost V 10 bases and J 7 bases, with 16 bases left between them. CDR1 is SGHTA and CDR2 is FQGNSA in the germline V gene. The CDR3 has 13 amino acids. CDR3 residues: CATSRGGLEKLFF. DNA of the CDR3: TGTGCCACCTCCAGAGGCGGCCTTGAAAAACTGTTTTTT.

The CDR3 sequence: CASRSSGASTDTQYF. The CDR3 nucleotides are TGCGCCAGCAGAAGTAGCGGGGCTAGCACAGATACGCAGTATTTT. V is TRBV10-1 and J is TRBJ2-3, with 8 bases lining up with TRBD2. Germline loops: CDR1 WNHNN, CDR2 SYGVQD (reference sequence). The CDR3 contains 15 residues. With V trimmed by 6 bases and J by 0 bases, 5 bases remained unmatched.

This clone came up a few times. V usage is TRBV5-5 and J usage is TRBJ2-7; no definite D call. V was shortened by 5 bases and J by 3 bases, with 18 bases between the two germline ends. Germline loops: CDR1 SGHKS, CDR2 YYEKEE (reference sequence). CDR3 length: 15 amino acids. The CDR3 sequence: CASSSTLSGFYEQYV. The CDR3 nucleotides read TGTGCCAGCAGTTCCACCCTCTCAGGTTTCTACGAGCAGTACGTC.

This chain links TRBV5-4 with TRBJ2-1; unclear D gene. V lost 4 bases to trimming and J lost 9 bases, with 8 bases between them. The CDR3 length is 11 residues. Germline values: CDR1 SGHNT, CDR2 YYREEE (reference sequence). The CDR3 DNA reads TGTGCCAGCAGCCTGACTGCTGAGCAGTTCTTC. Translating it yields CASSLTAEQFF.

In DNA form, the CDR3 reads TGTGCCAGCAGCCCAGGTGGGCGAGAGACCCAGTACTTC. Residues: CASSPGGRETQYF. J is TRBJ2-5 and V is TRBV12-3 or TRBV12-4, with D unresolved. This CDR3 region has 13 residues. Trimming left V 6 bases short and J 4 bases short, with 12 bases between.

The rearrangement links TRBV10-2 to TRBJ2-3, with 7 bases lining up with TRBD2. CDR1 is WSHSY and CDR2 is SAAADI in the germline V gene. The V segment lost 6 bases and the J segment 2 bases; nucleotides outside the gene matches: 2. The CDR3 is 13 amino acids. The CDR3 here is CASRTSVTDTQYF. The CDR3 nucleotides read TGCGCCAGCAGAACTAGCGTCACAGATACGCAGTATTTT.

The chain employs TRBV9 and TRBJ2-2; D might be TRBD1 (7 bases). This CDR3 region has 15 residues. Between the trimmed V and J ends, which lost 6 bases and 1 base, there was a span of 13 bases. Looked up from germline, CDR1 is SGDLS and CDR2 is YYNGEE. CDR3 loop: CASNRQGGNTGELFF. Written as DNA, the CDR3 is TGTGCCAGCAACAGGCAGGGGGGGAACACCGGGGAGCTGTTTTTT.